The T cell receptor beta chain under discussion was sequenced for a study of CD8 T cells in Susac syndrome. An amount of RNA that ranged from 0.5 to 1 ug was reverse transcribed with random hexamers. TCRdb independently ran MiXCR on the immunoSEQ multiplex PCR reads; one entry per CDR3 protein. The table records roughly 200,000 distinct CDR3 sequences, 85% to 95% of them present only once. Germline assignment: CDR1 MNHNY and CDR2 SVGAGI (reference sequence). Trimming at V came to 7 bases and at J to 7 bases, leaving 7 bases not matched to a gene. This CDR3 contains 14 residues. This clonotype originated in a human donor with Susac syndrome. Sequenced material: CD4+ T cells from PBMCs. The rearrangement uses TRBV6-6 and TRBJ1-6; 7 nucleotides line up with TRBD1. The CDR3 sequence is CASKSGTENSPLHF. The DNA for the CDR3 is TGTGCCAGCAAATCCGGGACAGAAAATTCACCCCTCCACTTT.